Following are 7 T cell receptor beta chains from one sample sequenced in a study of vaccination effects on CD4 cells after COVID-19. Libraries were prepared by immunoSEQ multiplex PCR; TCRdb keeps only in-frame clonotypes and omits some of them. This table has 40,000 to 50,000 clones, 55% to 85% appearing once. Once cultured for about 9 days, the cells underwent separation to obtain CD4+ T cells. It was two doses of either the BNT162b2 or mRNA-1273 vaccine that participants received. These TCRs' antigens remain unknown. This material consisted of CD4+ T cells from PBMCs cultured without peptide, taken after COVID-19 vaccination. The origin of the receptors is a human donor who received a COVID-19 vaccine.

This clone has just a few counts. This rearrangement joins TRBV6-5 to TRBJ1-1, with D possibly TRBD1 on 5 matching bases. CDR1 is MNHEY, CDR2 SVGAGI, per germline. This CDR3 comprises 15 residues. Between the trimmed V and J ends, which lost 8 bases and 3 bases, there was a span of 19 bases. CDR3 region: CASRFEVGEHTEAFF. CDR3 bases: TGTGCCAGCCGATTTGAGGTAGGGGAACACACTGAAGCTTTCTTT.

J is TRBJ2-2 and V is TRBV5-1; D gene uncertain. V was clipped by 1 base and J by 3 bases, with 10 bases between them. Germline V CDR1 and CDR2: SGHRS, YFSETQ. The CDR3 spans 15 residues. CDR3 protein: CASSLLGSDTGELFF. The CDR3 DNA reads TGCGCCAGCAGCTTGCTGGGGTCCGACACCGGGGAGCTGTTTTTT. Together with reference TRBV5-1 and TRBJ2-2, the CDR3 gives the full variable domain: KAGVTQTPRYLIKTRGQQVTLSCSPISGHRSVSWYQQTPGQGLQFLFEYFSETQRNKGNFPGRFSGRQFSNSRSEMNVSTLELGDSALYLCASSLLGSDTGELFFGEGSRLTVL.

A remark on this clone: In the same sample, other DNA sequences code for this CDR3. The chain carries TRBV3-1 (or the pseudogene TRBV3-2) and TRBJ2-7; D unclear. In germline, CDR1 is LGHDT, CDR2 YNNKEL (reference sequence). V was pared by 1 base and J by 3 bases, with 1 base between. The CDR3 covers 11 residues. The CDR3 bases are TGTGCCAGCAGCCAAGGCTACGAGCAGTACTTC. It codes for CASSQGYEQYF.

This chain uses TRBV6-4 with TRBJ2-1; a possible D gene is TRBD1 (6 bases). Trimming pared 3 bases from V and 7 bases from J, leaving 13 bases between. The CDR3 consists of 14 residues. From germline, CDR1 is MRHNA and CDR2 SNTAGT. CDR3 loop: CASSEAGQPNEQFF. The CDR3 DNA reads TGTGCCAGCAGTGAGGCCGGACAGCCGAATGAGCAGTTCTTC.

The V and J genes are TRBV25-1 and TRBJ2-1; 8 nucleotides agree with TRBD1. The CDR3 is 15 amino acids. The V and J ends lost 1 base and 12 bases, in that order; junction bases with no gene match: 11. Looked up from germline, CDR1 is MGHDK and CDR2 is SYGVNS. This CDR3 reads CASSEWTGKGSGQFF. In nucleotides, the CDR3 is TGTGCCAGCAGTGAATGGACAGGGAAAGGGTCCGGGCAGTTCTTC.

The CDR3 region is CASSLGDRSSGANVLTF. In nucleotides, the CDR3 is TGTGCCAGCAGCTTAGGAGACAGGTCCTCTGGGGCCAACGTCCTGACTTTC. The chain recombines TRBV11-2 with TRBJ2-6; D may be TRBD1 (6 bases). The CDR3 spans 17 residues. With 1 base removed from V and 0 bases from J, the gap between germline ends came to 10 bases. Germline V gene lookup returns CDR1 SGHAT and CDR2 FQNNGV.

The chain has TRBV5-1 and TRBJ1-1, with D tentatively TRBD1 (6 bases). The V end was cut by 0 bases, the J end by 1 base, with 13 bases between. Germline values: CDR1 SGHRS, CDR2 YFSETQ. The CDR3 runs 16 residues. The CDR3 nucleotides are TGCGCCAGCAGCTTGGCAGTAGGGGGTGGGAACACTGAAGCTTTCTTT. It encodes CASSLAVGGGNTEAFF.